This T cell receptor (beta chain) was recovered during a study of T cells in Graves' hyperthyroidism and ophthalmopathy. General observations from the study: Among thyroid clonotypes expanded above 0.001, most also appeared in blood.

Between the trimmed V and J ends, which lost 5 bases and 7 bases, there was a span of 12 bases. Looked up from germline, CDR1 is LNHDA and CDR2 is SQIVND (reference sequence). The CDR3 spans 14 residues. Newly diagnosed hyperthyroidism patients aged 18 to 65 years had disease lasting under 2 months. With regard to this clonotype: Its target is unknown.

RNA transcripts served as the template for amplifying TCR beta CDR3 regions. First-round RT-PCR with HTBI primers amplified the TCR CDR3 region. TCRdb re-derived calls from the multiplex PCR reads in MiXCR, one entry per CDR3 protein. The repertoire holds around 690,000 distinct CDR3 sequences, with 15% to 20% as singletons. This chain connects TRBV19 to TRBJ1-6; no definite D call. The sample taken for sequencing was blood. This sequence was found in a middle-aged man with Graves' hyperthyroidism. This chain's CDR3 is CASSWAVNNSPLHF. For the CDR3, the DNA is TGTGCCAGTAGTTGGGCGGTAAACAATTCACCCCTCCACTTT.